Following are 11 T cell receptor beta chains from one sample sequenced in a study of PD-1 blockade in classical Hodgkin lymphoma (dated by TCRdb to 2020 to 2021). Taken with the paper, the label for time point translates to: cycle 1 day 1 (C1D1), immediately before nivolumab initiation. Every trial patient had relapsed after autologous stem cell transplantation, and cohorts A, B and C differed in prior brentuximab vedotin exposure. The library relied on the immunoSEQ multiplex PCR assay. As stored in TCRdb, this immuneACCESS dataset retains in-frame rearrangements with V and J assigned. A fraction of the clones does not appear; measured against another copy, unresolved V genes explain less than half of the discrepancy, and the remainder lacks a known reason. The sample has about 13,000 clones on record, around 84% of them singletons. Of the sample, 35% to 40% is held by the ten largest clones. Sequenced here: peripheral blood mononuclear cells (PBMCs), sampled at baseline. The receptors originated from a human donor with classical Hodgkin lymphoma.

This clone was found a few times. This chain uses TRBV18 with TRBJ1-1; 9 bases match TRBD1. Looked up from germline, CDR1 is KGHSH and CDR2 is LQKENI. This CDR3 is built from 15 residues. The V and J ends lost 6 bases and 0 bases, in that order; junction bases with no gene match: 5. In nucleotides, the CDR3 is TGTGCCAGCTCCACAGGGGGCAAACTGAACACTGAAGCTTTCTTT. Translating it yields CASSTGGKLNTEAFF.

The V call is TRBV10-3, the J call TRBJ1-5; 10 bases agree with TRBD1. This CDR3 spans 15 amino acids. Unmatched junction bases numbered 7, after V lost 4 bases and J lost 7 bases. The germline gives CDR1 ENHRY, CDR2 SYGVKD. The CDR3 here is CAISAGTGDGQPQHF. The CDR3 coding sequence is TGTGCCATCAGTGCCGGGACAGGGGACGGCCAGCCCCAGCATTTT.

The CDR3 protein is CASSLQGSNEQFF. The CDR3 nucleotides are TGTGCCAGCAGTTTACAGGGGAGCAATGAGCAGTTCTTC. This chain connects TRBV6-5 to TRBJ2-1; 7 bases are a match to TRBD1. This CDR3 spans 13 amino acids. J lost 6 bases, V lost 4 bases, and 3 bases had no gene match. Germline-derived CDR1 and CDR2 are MNHEY and SVGAGI.

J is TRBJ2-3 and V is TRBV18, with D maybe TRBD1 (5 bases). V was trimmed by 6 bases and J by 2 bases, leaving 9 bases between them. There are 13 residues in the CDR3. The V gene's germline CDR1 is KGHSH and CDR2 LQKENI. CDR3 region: CASSQTATDTQYF. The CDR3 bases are TGTGCCAGCTCCCAGACAGCCACAGATACGCAGTATTTT.

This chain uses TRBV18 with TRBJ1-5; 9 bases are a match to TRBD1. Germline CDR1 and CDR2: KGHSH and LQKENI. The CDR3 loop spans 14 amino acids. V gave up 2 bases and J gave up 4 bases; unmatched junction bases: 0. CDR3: CASSPGQGNQPQHF. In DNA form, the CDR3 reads TGTGCCAGCTCACCAGGACAGGGGAATCAGCCCCAGCATTTT.

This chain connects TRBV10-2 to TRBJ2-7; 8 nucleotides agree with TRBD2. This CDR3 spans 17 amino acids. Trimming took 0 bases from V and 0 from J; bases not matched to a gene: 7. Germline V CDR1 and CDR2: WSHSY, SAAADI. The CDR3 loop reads CASSESRGAGASYEQYF. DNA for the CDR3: TGCGCCAGCAGTGAGTCGAGGGGAGCGGGGGCCTCCTACGAGCAGTACTTC.

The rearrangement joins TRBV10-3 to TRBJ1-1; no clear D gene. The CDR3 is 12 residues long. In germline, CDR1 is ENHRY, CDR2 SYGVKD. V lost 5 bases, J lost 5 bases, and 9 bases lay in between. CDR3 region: CAISKGYTEAFF. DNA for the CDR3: TGTGCCATCAGTAAAGGGTATACTGAAGCTTTCTTT.

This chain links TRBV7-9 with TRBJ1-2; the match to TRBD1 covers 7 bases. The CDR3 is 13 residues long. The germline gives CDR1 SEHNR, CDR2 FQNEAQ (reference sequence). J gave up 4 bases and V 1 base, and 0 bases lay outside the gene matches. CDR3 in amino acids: CASSLDRGYGYTF. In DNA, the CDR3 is TGTGCCAGCAGCTTAGACAGGGGCTATGGCTACACCTTC.

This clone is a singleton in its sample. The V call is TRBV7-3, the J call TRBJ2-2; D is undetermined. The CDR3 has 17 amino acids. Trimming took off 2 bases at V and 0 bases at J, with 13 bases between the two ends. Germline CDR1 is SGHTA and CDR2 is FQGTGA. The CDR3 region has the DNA TGTGCCAGCAGCTTATCGGGTCCGTTCGCGAACACCGGGGAGCTGTTTTTT. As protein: CASSLSGPFANTGELFF.

The CDR3 region is CASSLGTVNYGYTF. In nucleotides, the CDR3 is TGTGCCAGCAGCTTAGGGACAGTCAATTATGGCTACACCTTC. The V call is TRBV11-2, the J call TRBJ1-2; weak D call: TRBD1 (6 bases). Germline CDR1 is SGHAT and CDR2 is FQNNGV. CDR3 size: 14 residues. Trimming stripped 1 base from V and 5 bases from J, with 11 bases between.

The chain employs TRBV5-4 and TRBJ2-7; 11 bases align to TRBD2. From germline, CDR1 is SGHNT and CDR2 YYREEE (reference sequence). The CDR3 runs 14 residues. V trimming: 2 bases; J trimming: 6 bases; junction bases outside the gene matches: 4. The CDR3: CASSFWTSGPEQYF. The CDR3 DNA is TGTGCCAGCAGCTTCTGGACTAGCGGGCCCGAGCAGTACTTC.